The subject of this entry is one TCR beta chain. BIOMED2 TRB-A/B primer pools were used in multiplex TRB PCR. TCRdb re-derived calls from the multiplex PCR reads in MiXCR, one entry per CDR3 protein. Here the sample spans about 11,000 distinct CDR3 sequences, roughly a third being singletons. Each TRB amplification used roughly 230-550 ng of genomic DNA from blood. This sample stems from a study of T and B cells in COVID-19 patients. Germline CDR1 is SGHKS and CDR2 is YYEKEE (reference sequence). After removal of 5 bases from V and 3 bases from J, the junction contained 6 bases not matched to a gene. CDR3 size: 16 residues.

Source material: blood. The chain combines TRBV5-5 with TRBJ2-1; 12 nucleotides align to TRBD2. This clonotype was obtained from a human donor with active COVID-19. CDR3 sequence: CASSSSGGASYNEQFF. As DNA, the CDR3 is TGTGCCAGCAGTTCTAGCGGGGGGGCCAGCTACAATGAGCAGTTCTTC.